The TCR beta chain described here comes from a study of T cell clonality in common variable immunodeficiency. Comment on this clone: What it binds is unknown. The missing CDR3 end, 3 residues past where the read stops, is filled in from the germline J gene.

Here immunoSEQ multiplex PCR was the method, and the copy in TCRdb shows in-frame clones only, minus some. The sample lists about 20,000 clones, none appearing once, the ten largest making up under 3%. After removal of 4 bases from V and 5 bases from J, the junction contained 13 bases not matched to a gene. The CDR3 is 17 amino acids. Per the germline V gene, CDR1 is LNHDA and CDR2 is SQIVND (reference sequence). General observations from the study: Reportedly, TCR beta sequences from common variable immunodeficiency showed fewer deletions and N-nucleotide insertions.

The sequencing sample was made of peripheral blood mononuclear cells. The rearrangement joins TRBV19 to TRBJ2-1, with 8 nucleotides matching TRBD2. This TCR was recovered from a human donor with common variable immunodeficiency. CDR3 bases read: TGTGCCAGTAGTACCCCCCCGGGTAGCGGGGCCCACAATGAG. It specifies CASSTPPGSGAHNE. The CDR3 as a whole reads CASSTPPGSGAHNEQFF.